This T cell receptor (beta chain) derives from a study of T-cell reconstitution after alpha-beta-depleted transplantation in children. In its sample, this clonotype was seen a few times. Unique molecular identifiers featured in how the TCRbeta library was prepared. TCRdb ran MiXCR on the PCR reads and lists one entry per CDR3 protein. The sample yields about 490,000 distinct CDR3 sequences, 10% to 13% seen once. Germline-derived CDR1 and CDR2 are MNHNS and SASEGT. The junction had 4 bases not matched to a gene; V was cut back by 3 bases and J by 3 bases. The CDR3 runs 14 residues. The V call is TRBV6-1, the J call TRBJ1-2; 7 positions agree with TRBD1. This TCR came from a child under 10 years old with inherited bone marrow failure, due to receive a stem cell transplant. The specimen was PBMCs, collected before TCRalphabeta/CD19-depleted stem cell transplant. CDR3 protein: CASSERQGDYGYTF. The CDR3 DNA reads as TGTGCCAGCAGTGAGAGACAGGGTGACTATGGCTACACCTTC.